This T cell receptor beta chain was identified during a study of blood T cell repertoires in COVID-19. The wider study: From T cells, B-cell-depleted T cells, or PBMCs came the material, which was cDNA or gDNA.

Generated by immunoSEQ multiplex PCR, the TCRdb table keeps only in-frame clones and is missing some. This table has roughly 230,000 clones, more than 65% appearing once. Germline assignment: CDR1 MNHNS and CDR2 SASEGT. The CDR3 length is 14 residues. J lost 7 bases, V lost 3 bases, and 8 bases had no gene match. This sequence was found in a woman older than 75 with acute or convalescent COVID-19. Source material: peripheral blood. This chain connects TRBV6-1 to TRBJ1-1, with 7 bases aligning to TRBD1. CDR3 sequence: CASSDGARGLEAFF. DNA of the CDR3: TGTGCCAGCAGTGATGGGGCTAGGGGGCTTGAAGCTTTCTTT.